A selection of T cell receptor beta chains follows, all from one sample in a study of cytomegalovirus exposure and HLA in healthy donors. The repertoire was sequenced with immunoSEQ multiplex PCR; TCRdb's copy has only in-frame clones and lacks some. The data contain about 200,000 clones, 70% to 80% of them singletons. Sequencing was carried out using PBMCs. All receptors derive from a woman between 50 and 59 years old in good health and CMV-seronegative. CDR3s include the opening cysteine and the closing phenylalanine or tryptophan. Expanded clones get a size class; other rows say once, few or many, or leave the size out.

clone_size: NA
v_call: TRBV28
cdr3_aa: CASLSGIWYNEQFF

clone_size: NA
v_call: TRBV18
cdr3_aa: CASSHEDINSPLHF

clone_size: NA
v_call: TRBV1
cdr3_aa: CTSSQDRVQPQHF

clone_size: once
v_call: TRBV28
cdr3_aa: CASSLGTSGWEQYF

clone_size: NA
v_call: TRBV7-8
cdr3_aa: CASSLATYRAYQPQHF

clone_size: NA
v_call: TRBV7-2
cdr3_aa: CASSLAYRVNNSPLHF

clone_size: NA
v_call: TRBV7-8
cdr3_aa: CASSPQGVGIYGYTF

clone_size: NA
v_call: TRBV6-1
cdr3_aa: CASRPGRGITEAFF

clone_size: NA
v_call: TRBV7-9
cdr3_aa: CASSLRQDTGELFF

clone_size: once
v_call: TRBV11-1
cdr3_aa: CASTSNRGLREQFF

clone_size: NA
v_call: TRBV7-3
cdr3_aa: CASSLKAGSSYEQYF

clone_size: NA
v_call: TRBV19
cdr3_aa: CASSITGRTPYNEQFF

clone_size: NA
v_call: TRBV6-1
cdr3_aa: CASCQIGDPAEQYF

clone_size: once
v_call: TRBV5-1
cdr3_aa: CASSLAGRVGLRLYGHTF

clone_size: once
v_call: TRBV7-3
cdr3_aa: CASSRNRGPGTEAFF

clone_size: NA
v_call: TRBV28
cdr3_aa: CASSLTRQGYGYTF

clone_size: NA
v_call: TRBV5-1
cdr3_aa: CASSQGLAGGPDNEQFF

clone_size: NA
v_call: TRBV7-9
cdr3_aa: CASSQVTGYYGYTF

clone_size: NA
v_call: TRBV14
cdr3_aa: CASSQGAGHLTDTQYF

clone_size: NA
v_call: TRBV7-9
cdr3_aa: CASSAGVVGYTF

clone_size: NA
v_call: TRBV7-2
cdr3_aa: CASSSDIYNQPQHF

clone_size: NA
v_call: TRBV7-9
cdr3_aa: CSSSLDGQGAIWNTEAFF

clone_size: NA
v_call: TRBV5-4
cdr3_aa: CASSSPLRSGRFDEQFF

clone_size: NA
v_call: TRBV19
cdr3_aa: CASSLQGKAYNEQFF

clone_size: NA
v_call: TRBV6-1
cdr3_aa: CASREGQVYGYTF

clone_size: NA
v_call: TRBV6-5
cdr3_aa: CASSRQPYYEQYF

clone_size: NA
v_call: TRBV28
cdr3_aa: CASSLMMAQETQYF

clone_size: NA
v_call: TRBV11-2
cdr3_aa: CASSFTGSFNTQYF

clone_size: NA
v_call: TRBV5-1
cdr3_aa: CASSLGQGDYEQYF

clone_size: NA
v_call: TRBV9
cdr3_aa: CASSFGTGDNQPQHF

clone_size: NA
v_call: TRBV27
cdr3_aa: CASSLSGLAGGRVPNEQYF

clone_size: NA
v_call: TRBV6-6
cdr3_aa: CASSYPLAGRSYEQYF

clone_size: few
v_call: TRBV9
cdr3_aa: CASSVEGADSGANVLTF

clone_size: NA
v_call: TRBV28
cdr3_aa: CASSLFLSAGEQYF

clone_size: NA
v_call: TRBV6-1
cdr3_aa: CANARGSSYEQYF

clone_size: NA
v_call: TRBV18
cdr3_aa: CASSPLPGQGASDTQYF

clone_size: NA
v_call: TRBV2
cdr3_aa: CASNLAGTGELFF

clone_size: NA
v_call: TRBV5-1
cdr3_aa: CASSPLAGTRQGAEKLFF

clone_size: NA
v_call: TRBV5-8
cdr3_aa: CASSALAGGPTDTQYF

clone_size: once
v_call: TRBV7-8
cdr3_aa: CASSSPSGSSYNEQFF

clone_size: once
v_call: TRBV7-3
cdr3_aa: CASSFRTLAGGPEEQFF

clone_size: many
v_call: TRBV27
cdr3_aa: CASSSGGKGTEAFF

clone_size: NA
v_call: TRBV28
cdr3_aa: CASQGFYGYTF

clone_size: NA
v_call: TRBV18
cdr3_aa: CASSPDEGALGYTF

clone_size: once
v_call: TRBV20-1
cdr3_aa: CSARSRTEAFF

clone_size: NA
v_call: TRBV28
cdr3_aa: CASSFSGAYGYTF

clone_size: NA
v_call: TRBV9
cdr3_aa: CASSGASGMGETQYF

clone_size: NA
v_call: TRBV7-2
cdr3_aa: CASSQRGSGELFF

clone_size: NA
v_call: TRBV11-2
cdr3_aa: CASSPDRYNYGYTF

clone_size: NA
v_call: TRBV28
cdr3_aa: CASRRTDSEAFF

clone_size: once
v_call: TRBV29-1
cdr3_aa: CSVGALGAGYEQYF

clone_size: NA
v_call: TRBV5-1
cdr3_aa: CASSRESTGRRVRAFF